This is a list of T cell receptor beta chains from one sample in a study of shared T cell receptors in the human thymus. Libraries were prepared by immunoSEQ multiplex PCR; TCRdb keeps only in-frame clonotypes and omits some of them. The sample includes 700,000 to 750,000 clones, 80% to 90% of them seen just once. This sample was shared with a second study, whose subject was human thymus T cells.

The specimen was thymocytes. The receptors come from a girl in the first two years of life with a congenital heart defect. Each CDR3 is given with its conserved first and last residue. Fields, in order: J gene, D gene, V gene, clone size, CDR3 DNA, CDR3 protein. A D gene is named only where the DNA matches it firmly. For some rows the clone size is stated as once, few or many, or as a class when expanded; others skip it.

j_gene: TRBJ2-1; d_gene: .; v_gene: TRBV29-1; abundance: .; CDR3nt: TGCAGCGCCCTGGGGCGGTTTTACAATGAGCAGTTCTTC; CDR3aa: CSALGRFYNEQFF
j_gene: TRBJ2-7; d_gene: .; v_gene: TRBV10-3; abundance: .; CDR3nt: TGTGCCATCGCGACGCGGGGAACCAACGGGGGTACCTACGAGCAGTACTTC; CDR3aa: CAIATRGTNGGTYEQYF
j_gene: TRBJ1-4; d_gene: TRBD1; v_gene: TRBV4-1; abundance: .; CDR3nt: TGCGCCAGCAGCCGAACAGGGGCTGATGAAAAACTGTTTTTT; CDR3aa: CASSRTGADEKLFF
j_gene: TRBJ2-5; d_gene: .; v_gene: TRBV7-6; abundance: .; CDR3nt: TGTGCCAGCAGCCCTCCGGGTCCCGTACGGGGGACCCAGTACTTC; CDR3aa: CASSPPGPVRGTQYF
j_gene: TRBJ1-1; d_gene: TRBD1; v_gene: TRBV11-2; abundance: .; CDR3nt: TGTGCCAGCAGCTTAGATCAGGACAGGGACGGCGGAGCTTTCTTT; CDR3aa: CASSLDQDRDGGAFF
j_gene: TRBJ1-2; d_gene: .; v_gene: TRBV27; abundance: .; CDR3nt: TGTGCCAGCAGTACGGACAGTTCGGGATGGGGCTACACCTTC; CDR3aa: CASSTDSSGWGYTF
j_gene: TRBJ1-3; d_gene: TRBD1; v_gene: TRBV5-1; abundance: .; CDR3nt: TGCGCCAGCAGCTTCGTTGGACAGGGGGAAGAGAACTCTGGAAACACCATATATTTT; CDR3aa: CASSFVGQGEENSGNTIYF
j_gene: TRBJ1-1; d_gene: TRBD1; v_gene: TRBV13; abundance: .; CDR3nt: TGTGCCAGCAGCCCGCCCGGGACAGGGAACACTGAAGCTTTCTTT; CDR3aa: CASSPPGTGNTEAFF
j_gene: TRBJ1-1; d_gene: .; v_gene: TRBV4-2; abundance: .; CDR3nt: TGTGCCAGCAGCCAGATTGTCGGGGGGCCGGCGAACACTGAAGCTTTCTTT; CDR3aa: CASSQIVGGPANTEAFF
j_gene: TRBJ1-1; d_gene: .; v_gene: TRBV10-1; abundance: .; CDR3nt: TGCGCCAGCAGTGAGTCCAGGAGAGGACTGAGCACTGAAGCTTTCTTT; CDR3aa: CASSESRRGLSTEAFF
j_gene: TRBJ1-2; d_gene: .; v_gene: TRBV30; abundance: .; CDR3nt: TGTGCCTGGAGTCAACTCGGACCCAGGACAAACAGTTATGGCTACACCTTC; CDR3aa: CAWSQLGPRTNSYGYTF
j_gene: TRBJ1-2; d_gene: .; v_gene: TRBV4-3; abundance: few; CDR3nt: TGCGCCAGCAGCCAACTAGACCGCGGGACCAACTATGGCTACACCTTC; CDR3aa: CASSQLDRGTNYGYTF
j_gene: TRBJ1-1; d_gene: .; v_gene: TRBV10-1; abundance: .; CDR3nt: TGCGCCAGCAGCAACCACCCACAGGGATCTGAAGCTTTCTTT; CDR3aa: CASSNHPQGSEAFF
j_gene: TRBJ1-2; d_gene: .; v_gene: TRBV5-1; abundance: once; CDR3nt: TGCGCCAGCAGCTTGGTCTTTTGGGGGGGGCCCAGAAACTATGGCTACACCTTC; CDR3aa: CASSLVFWGGPRNYGYTF
j_gene: TRBJ2-7; d_gene: TRBD2; v_gene: TRBV5-1; abundance: .; CDR3nt: TGCGCCAGCAGCTTGGGACTAGCGGGGGGCTCCTACGAGCAGTACTTC; CDR3aa: CASSLGLAGGSYEQYF
j_gene: TRBJ2-7; d_gene: .; v_gene: TRBV20-1; abundance: .; CDR3nt: TGCAGTGCTAGGGGCGGGTACGAGCAGTACTTC; CDR3aa: CSARGGYEQYF
j_gene: TRBJ1-1; d_gene: .; v_gene: TRBV6-1; abundance: few; CDR3nt: TGTGCCAGCAGTGAACCCGGCGGGGTTTTGCGAACTGAAGCTTTCTTT; CDR3aa: CASSEPGGVLRTEAFF
j_gene: TRBJ1-1; d_gene: TRBD1; v_gene: TRBV5-1; abundance: .; CDR3nt: TGCGCCAGCAGCCCCCCGGGACAGGGGCTGAACACTGAAGCTTTCTTT; CDR3aa: CASSPPGQGLNTEAFF
j_gene: TRBJ1-6; d_gene: TRBD1; v_gene: TRBV5-1; abundance: .; CDR3nt: TGCGCCAGCAGCCACAGGGGCCGGTCCTATAATTCACCCCTCCACTTT; CDR3aa: CASSHRGRSYNSPLHF
j_gene: TRBJ1-1; d_gene: .; v_gene: TRBV6-1; abundance: .; CDR3nt: TGTGCCAGCTATCGCCCCTTGACGGAGTTGACGATTTTT; CDR3aa: CASYRPLTELTIF
j_gene: TRBJ1-1; d_gene: .; v_gene: TRBV6-4; abundance: .; CDR3nt: TGTGCCAGCAGTCCTAACCCAACGCCAGGGGTCATGAACACTGAAGCTTTCTTT; CDR3aa: CASSPNPTPGVMNTEAFF
j_gene: TRBJ2-7; d_gene: TRBD1; v_gene: TRBV6-5; abundance: few; CDR3nt: TGTGCCAGCAGTTACTCTGGGACAGGGGGTTTGAAGCAGTACTTC; CDR3aa: CASSYSGTGGLKQYF
j_gene: TRBJ2-5; d_gene: .; v_gene: TRBV19; abundance: .; CDR3nt: TGTGCCAGTAGTATATCGGTCTTGGAGACCCAGTACTTC; CDR3aa: CASSISVLETQYF
j_gene: TRBJ1-3; d_gene: TRBD1; v_gene: TRBV2; abundance: .; CDR3nt: TGTGCCAGCAGCGGAAACGGGACAGCCAGAAACACCATATATTTT; CDR3aa: CASSGNGTARNTIYF
j_gene: TRBJ1-5; d_gene: .; v_gene: TRBV6-6; abundance: .; CDR3nt: TGTGCCAGCAGGGGCCGTGGCGGGACGGGCAATCAGCCCCAGCATTTT; CDR3aa: CASRGRGGTGNQPQHF
j_gene: TRBJ1-6; d_gene: .; v_gene: TRBV15; abundance: .; CDR3nt: TGTGCCACCAGCAGAGATGGGGGGGGAGAAGTCGGCCTCCACTTT; CDR3aa: CATSRDGGGEVGLHF
j_gene: TRBJ2-2; d_gene: .; v_gene: TRBV9; abundance: .; CDR3nt: TGTGCCAGCAGCGTAGGCGGGATCCGGGACACCGGGGAGCTGTTTTTT; CDR3aa: CASSVGGIRDTGELFF
j_gene: TRBJ1-2; d_gene: TRBD1; v_gene: TRBV10-3; abundance: .; CDR3nt: TGTGCCATCAGTGAGTTTATAAGGGACAGCTTCTCTAACTATGGCTACACCTTC; CDR3aa: CAISEFIRDSFSNYGYTF
j_gene: TRBJ1-2; d_gene: .; v_gene: TRBV19; abundance: .; CDR3nt: TGTGCCAGTACCACCCCTGGGGGCCACTATGGCTACACCTTC; CDR3aa: CASTTPGGHYGYTF
j_gene: TRBJ1-5; d_gene: .; v_gene: TRBV27; abundance: .; CDR3nt: TGTGCCAGCAGTTTCTCGGGCCGTACAGGGAATCAGCCCCAGCATTTT; CDR3aa: CASSFSGRTGNQPQHF
j_gene: TRBJ1-4; d_gene: .; v_gene: TRBV6-5; abundance: .; CDR3nt: TGTGCCAGCAGTTACGAAGGGGGAAATACTAATGAAAAACTGTTTTTT; CDR3aa: CASSYEGGNTNEKLFF
j_gene: TRBJ1-1; d_gene: .; v_gene: TRBV2; abundance: .; CDR3nt: TGTGCCAGCACACTCCCGGGGAGGAACACTGAAGCTTTCTTT; CDR3aa: CASTLPGRNTEAFF
j_gene: TRBJ1-1; d_gene: .; v_gene: TRBV6-1; abundance: .; CDR3nt: TGTGCCAGCAAAAAGGGGCTCAACACTGAAGCTTTCTTT; CDR3aa: CASKKGLNTEAFF
j_gene: TRBJ1-2; d_gene: .; v_gene: TRBV5-1; abundance: .; CDR3nt: TGCGCCAGCAGCTTGGACGACCGGGGTGGCTACACCTTC; CDR3aa: CASSLDDRGGYTF
j_gene: TRBJ1-1; d_gene: .; v_gene: TRBV4-3; abundance: .; CDR3nt: TGCGCCAGCAGCCAAGATCTTACAGGTCTTACATGGGACACTGAAGCTTTCTTT; CDR3aa: CASSQDLTGLTWDTEAFF
j_gene: TRBJ1-2; d_gene: .; v_gene: TRBV4-1; abundance: .; CDR3nt: TGCGCCAGCAGCTCGGTGGGAGTTCAAATCTTCTATGGCTACATCTTC; CDR3aa: CASSSVGVQIFYGYIF
j_gene: TRBJ1-1; d_gene: TRBD1; v_gene: TRBV5-8; abundance: .; CDR3nt: TGTGCCAGTAACAGGGGGGAAGGCACTGAAGCTTTCTTT; CDR3aa: CASNRGEGTEAFF
j_gene: TRBJ2-3; d_gene: .; v_gene: TRBV27; abundance: .; CDR3nt: TGTGCCAGCAGTTCCCAGGCTCCGATACGCACAGATACGCAGTATTTT; CDR3aa: CASSSQAPIRTDTQYF
j_gene: TRBJ2-3; d_gene: .; v_gene: TRBV19; abundance: .; CDR3nt: TGTGCCAGTAGTATGGGGCTTATGGTAACAGATACGCAGTATTTT; CDR3aa: CASSMGLMVTDTQYF
j_gene: TRBJ1-2; d_gene: .; v_gene: TRBV7-9; abundance: .; CDR3nt: TGTGCCAGCAGCTTGTTTCAGGGCCAAAGCTCTGGCTACACCTTC; CDR3aa: CASSLFQGQSSGYTF
j_gene: TRBJ2-4; d_gene: .; v_gene: TRBV7-9; abundance: .; CDR3nt: TGTGCCAGCAGCCTGGGACAAGGCAAAAACATTCAGTACTTC; CDR3aa: CASSLGQGKNIQYF
j_gene: TRBJ1-6; d_gene: .; v_gene: TRBV7-6; abundance: .; CDR3nt: TGTGCCAGCAGCTTATTCCAGGGGCGCCTCTCCTATAATTCACCCCTCCACTTT; CDR3aa: CASSLFQGRLSYNSPLHF
j_gene: TRBJ1-1; d_gene: .; v_gene: TRBV18; abundance: few; CDR3nt: TGTGCCAGCTCACCACCCAACGGGAACACTGAAGCTTTCTTT; CDR3aa: CASSPPNGNTEAFF
j_gene: TRBJ1-1; d_gene: .; v_gene: TRBV30; abundance: .; CDR3nt: TGTGCCTGGAGTGTAATTGGCAGGGCGAACACTGAAGCTTTCTTT; CDR3aa: CAWSVIGRANTEAFF
j_gene: TRBJ2-3; d_gene: TRBD2; v_gene: TRBV6-1; abundance: .; CDR3nt: TGTGCCAGCAGGGGGACTAGCGGGGGAGATACGCAGTATTTT; CDR3aa: CASRGTSGGDTQYF
j_gene: TRBJ1-2; d_gene: .; v_gene: TRBV12-1; abundance: .; CDR3nt: TGTGCCAGCAGCTTCCCCCTAAACGGAGGGAACTATGGCTACACCTTC; CDR3aa: CASSFPLNGGNYGYTF
j_gene: TRBJ2-1; d_gene: TRBD2; v_gene: TRBV5-1; abundance: .; CDR3nt: TGCGCCAGCAGCTTAAGCGGGGGGGACAATGAGCAGTTCTTC; CDR3aa: CASSLSGGDNEQFF